The 20 T cell receptor beta chains below all came from one sample that was sequenced in a study of patients and donors after allogeneic stem cell transplantation. MiXCR was run by TCRdb on the RT-PCR reads, yielding one entry per CDR3 protein. Among roughly 200,000 distinct CDR3 sequences listed, around 40% were seen once. The sequenced sample was blood, either unsorted or a sorted T cell fraction (not recorded which). These receptors all come from a human donor who was either an allogeneic HSCT recipient or a stem cell or donor lymphocyte infusion donor (not recorded which). It is not recorded whose cells these are; they may come from a transplant donor.

This chain uses TRBV20-1 with TRBJ2-1; TRBD1 aligns across 7 bases. J lost 2 bases, V lost 6 bases, and 13 bases had no gene match. CDR1 and CDR2 (germline): DFQATT, SNEGSKA (reference sequence). The CDR3 is 16 amino acids. This chain's CDR3 is CSAKGLDRPPYNEQFF. DNA for the CDR3: TGCAGTGCCAAGGGTTTGGACAGGCCCCCCTACAATGAGCAGTTCTTC.

This clonotype was observed a handful of times. CDR3 sequence reads: CASSEGTGYGYTF. CDR3 coding DNA: TGTGCCAGCAGTGAAGGGACAGGATATGGCTACACCTTC. V gene TRBV6-1 combines with J gene TRBJ1-2; 7 bases fit TRBD1. CDR1 and CDR2 from the germline V gene are MNHNS and SASEGT. There are 13 residues in the CDR3. The trim removed 1 base at V and 5 bases at J, leaving 1 base unmatched.

The chain uses TRBV20-1 and TRBJ1-6; D is unresolved. V lost 4 bases to trimming and J lost 0 bases, with 19 bases between them. This CDR3 region has 18 residues. Germline V gene lookup returns CDR1 DFQATT and CDR2 SNEGSKA (reference sequence). The CDR3 loop reads CSANNPEKFFSYNSPLHF. The CDR3 DNA reads TGCAGTGCTAATAATCCGGAAAAGTTTTTCTCCTATAATTCACCCCTCCACTTT.

This chain links TRBV12-3 or TRBV12-4 with TRBJ2-1; D is undetermined. Trimming removed 1 base from V and 2 bases from J, with 6 bases in between. The CDR3 extends over 14 amino acids. This CDR3 reads CASSLEHPYNEQFF. The CDR3 coding sequence is TGTGCCAGCAGTTTAGAGCATCCCTACAATGAGCAGTTCTTC.

This clonotype has just a few counts. For the CDR3, the DNA is TGTGCCAGCAGCCCTGGGCTAGCGCCCCAGGCAGATACGCAGTATTTT. Translating it yields CASSPGLAPQADTQYF. The chain has TRBV5-6 and TRBJ2-3; D may be TRBD2 (6 bases). CDR1 and CDR2 (germline): SGHDT, YYEEEE. Trimming stripped 4 bases from V and 4 bases from J, with 19 bases between. CDR3 length: 16 residues.

This clonotype was observed a handful of times. The chain has TRBV12-3 or TRBV12-4 and TRBJ1-2; 8 bases are shared with TRBD1. This CDR3 comprises 13 residues. The V gene end was trimmed by 10 bases and the J gene end by 8 bases; junction bases not matched to a gene: 12. This CDR3 reads CANSKRQGSGYTF. The CDR3 DNA is TGTGCCAACTCAAAAAGACAGGGGAGCGGCTACACCTTC.

The sample holds a few counts of this clonotype. The gene calls are TRBV29-1 and TRBJ1-2; no reliable D call. The germline V and J ends were trimmed by 4 bases and 6 bases, with 9 bases remaining between them. The germline V gene has CDR1 SQVTM and CDR2 ANQGSEA. This CDR3 region has 11 residues. The CDR3 bases are TGCAGCGTTGCTTTTTTCAATGGCTACACCTTC. This encodes CSVAFFNGYTF. The variable domain in full, with the rest retrieved from reference TRBV29-1 and TRBJ1-2, is SAVISQKPSRDICQRGTSLTIQCQVDSQVTMMFWYRQQPGQSLTLIATANQGSEATYESGFVIDKFPISRPNLTFSTLTVSNMSPEDSSIYLCSVAFFNGYTFGSGTRLTVV.

The chain is built from TRBV4-1 and TRBJ1-2, with 9 positions matching TRBD1. Trimming at V came to 4 bases and at J to 6 bases, leaving 18 bases not matched to a gene. The CDR3 spans 18 residues. CDR1 is MGHRA and CDR2 is YSYEKL in the germline V gene. CDR3 in DNA: TGCGCCAGCAGCCGTACATCAGGGTGGAGGGACAGGGTTAATGGCTACACCTTC. This codes for CASSRTSGWRDRVNGYTF.

This clonotype has a handful of counts. The chain uses TRBV20-1 and TRBJ1-5; D uncertain. V was clipped by 4 bases and J by 8 bases, with 15 bases between them. Germline V gene data show CDR1 as DFQATT and CDR2 as SNEGSKA (reference sequence). This CDR3 spans 13 amino acids. The CDR3 DNA reads as TGCAGTGCTAACACACGCCCAGTGGAGCCCCAGCATTTT. As protein: CSANTRPVEPQHF.

This chain uses TRBV7-8 with TRBJ1-5, with 10 bases identical to TRBD1. Germline V lookup: CDR1 SGHVS, CDR2 FQNEAQ. The junction had 12 bases not matched to a gene; V was cut back by 1 base and J by 3 bases. The CDR3 contains 19 residues. The CDR3 DNA reads as TGTGCCAGCAGCTTAGACGGCCCCGCGGGACAGGGGTTCAATCAGCCCCAGCATTTT. It encodes CASSLDGPAGQGFNQPQHF.

The chain employs TRBV5-1 and TRBJ1-6, with 9 bases aligning to TRBD1. In germline, CDR1 is SGHRS, CDR2 YFSETQ. V lost 4 bases and J lost 7; bases outside the gene matches: 6. The CDR3 totals 15 residues. CDR3 residues: CASSAAGTGNSPLHF. The CDR3 DNA sequence: TGCGCCAGCAGCGCCGCCGGGACAGGGAATTCACCCCTCCACTTT.

This clonotype was picked up a small number of times. This rearrangement joins TRBV7-8 to TRBJ2-5; D ambiguous. V was trimmed by 6 bases and J by 2 bases, leaving 10 bases between them. This CDR3 is built from 13 residues. Germline V gene lookup returns CDR1 SGHVS and CDR2 FQNEAQ. The CDR3 region has the DNA TGTGCCAGCAGTTATGACCAGCAAGAGACCCAGTACTTC. Encoded protein: CASSYDQQETQYF. The whole variable domain, remainder taken from reference TRBV7-8 and TRBJ2-5, is GAGVSQSPRYKVAKRGQDVALRCDPISGHVSLFWYQQALGQGPEFLTYFQNEAQLDKSGLPSDRFFAERPEGSVSTLKIQRTQQEDSAVYLCASSYDQQETQYFGPGTRLLVL.

This clonotype turned up a few times. The chain has TRBV10-3 and TRBJ1-2, with 8 bases lining up with TRBD1. The CDR3 spans 14 residues. Germline loops: CDR1 ENHRY, CDR2 SYGVKD. The ends lost 5 bases at V and 4 bases at J; junction bases unmatched: 6. DNA of the CDR3: TGTGCCATCAGTCAGGGGGCAGTGGGCTATGGCTACACCTTC. This encodes CAISQGAVGYGYTF.

The table lists this clonotype with a few counts. The rearrangement links TRBV5-1 to TRBJ2-3; D is tentatively TRBD1 or TRBD2 (5 bases each). This CDR3 is 15 amino acids long. Germline assignment: CDR1 SGHRS and CDR2 YFSETQ. V dropped 5 bases and J dropped 4 bases, with 17 bases sitting between them. CDR3 DNA: TGCGCCAGCAGACGGAGGAATCTGGGGGCAGATACGCAGTATTTT. It codes for CASRRRNLGADTQYF.

This clonotype came up a few times. The rearrangement joins TRBV4-1 to TRBJ1-1; D remains unclear. The V gene's germline CDR1 is MGHRA and CDR2 YSYEKL. V was pared by 4 bases and J by 0 bases, with 9 bases between. The CDR3 totals 14 residues. DNA of the CDR3: TGCGCCAGCAGCCCTGCGCGGGTGAACACTGAAGCTTTCTTT. Translated, it gives CASSPARVNTEAFF.

The chain carries TRBV6-1 and TRBJ2-7, with 9 bases fitting TRBD2. The length of the CDR3 is 14 residues. Germline CDR1 reads MNHNS; CDR2 reads SASEGT. Unmatched junction bases numbered 8, after V lost 6 bases and J lost 5 bases. CDR3 protein: CASSRLAVFDEQYF. The CDR3 coding sequence is TGTGCCAGCAGCCGACTAGCGGTGTTCGACGAGCAGTACTTC.

This chain connects TRBV20-1 to TRBJ1-6; the D gene is possibly TRBD1 (5 bases). This CDR3 has 18 amino acids. The ends were cut back, 3 bases at V and 4 bases at J, with 22 bases in the middle. Looked up from germline, CDR1 is DFQATT and CDR2 is SNEGSKA (reference sequence). The DNA of the CDR3 is TGCAGTGCTAGGAAAGGGGACGGCCGATTGGGGTATAATTCACCCCTCCACTTT. Translation gives CSARKGDGRLGYNSPLHF.

The J gene is TRBJ2-2, the V gene TRBV3-1; D gene ambiguous. V was cut by 4 bases and J by 1 base, with 19 bases left in between. Germline lookup yields CDR1 LGHDT and CDR2 YNNKEL (reference sequence). The CDR3 is made up of 18 amino acids. CDR3 protein: CASSLLFLGLRNTGELFF. For the CDR3, the DNA is TGTGCCAGCAGCCTCCTCTTTTTAGGCCTGAGGAACACCGGGGAGCTGTTTTTT.

This clonotype is medium-sized in the sample. The chain has TRBV5-1 and TRBJ1-1; the D gene is possibly TRBD1 (6 bases). Trimming left V 0 bases short and J 4 bases short, with 10 bases between. This CDR3 spans 14 amino acids. Looked up from germline, CDR1 is SGHRS and CDR2 is YFSETQ. The CDR3 here is CASSLAGGGTEAFF. As DNA, the CDR3 is TGCGCCAGCAGCTTGGCGGGGGGCGGCACTGAAGCTTTCTTT.

The chain recombines TRBV29-1 with TRBJ1-1; tentatively, D is TRBD1 (5 bases). This CDR3 comprises 10 residues. In germline, CDR1 is SQVTM, CDR2 ANQGSEA. Trimming left V 3 bases short and J 9 bases short, with 8 bases between. The CDR3 protein is CSVDQGQAFF. The DNA of the CDR3 is TGCAGCGTTGATCAGGGTCAAGCTTTCTTT.